The next 11 T cell receptor beta chains were all read from a single sample in a study of blood T cell repertoires in COVID-19. TCRdb's copy holds only in-frame clones and misses some; the assay was immunoSEQ multiplex PCR. The table shows 140,000 to 150,000 clones, with approximately 87% occurring only once. The sequenced sample was peripheral blood. These receptors were collected from a woman in her fifties or sixties with active or convalescent COVID-19.

The V gene is TRBV2, the J gene TRBJ1-2; 7 nucleotides align to TRBD1. Germline-derived CDR1 and CDR2 are SNHLY and FYNNEI. This CDR3 comprises 13 residues. The V gene end was trimmed by 6 bases and the J gene end by 5 bases; junction bases not matched to a gene: 6. The CDR3: CASSPDRAYGYTF. CDR3 coding DNA: TGTGCCAGCAGCCCCGACAGGGCTTATGGCTACACCTTC.

The chain couples TRBV7-2 to TRBJ2-2; TRBD1 agrees at 8 bases. The CDR3 extends over 16 amino acids. Germline V lookup: CDR1 SGHTA, CDR2 FQGNSA. The V segment lost 1 base and the J segment 1 base; nucleotides outside the gene matches: 2. CDR3 DNA sequence: TGTGCCAGCAGCTTAGTGGGGACAGGGAACACCGGGGAGCTGTTTTTT. This sequence encodes CASSLVGTGNTGELFF.

This clone has a single count. The chain recombines TRBV2 with TRBJ2-2; tentatively, D is TRBD1 (5 bases). The CDR3 length is 16 residues. Between the trimmed V and J ends, which lost 5 bases and 1 base, there was a span of 14 bases. Germline assignment: CDR1 SNHLY and CDR2 FYNNEI. CDR3 nucleotide sequence: TGTGCCAGCAGTTCGCTTGGACACATGAACACCGGGGAGCTGTTTTTT. Amino acids: CASSSLGHMNTGELFF.

This chain connects TRBV19 to TRBJ1-6, with 10 bases matching TRBD1. The germline gives CDR1 LNHDA, CDR2 SQIVND (reference sequence). The CDR3 covers 19 residues. The V and J ends lost 4 bases and 3 bases, in that order; junction bases with no gene match: 12. This CDR3 reads CASSNTLRQGAFYNSPLHF. CDR3 DNA: TGTGCCAGTAGTAACACCTTGCGACAGGGGGCCTTCTATAATTCACCCCTCCACTTT.

The rearrangement uses TRBV6-5 and TRBJ2-2; 8 bases fit TRBD2. J gave up 8 bases and V 5 bases, and 7 bases lay outside the gene matches. CDR1 and CDR2 from the germline V gene are MNHEY and SVGAGI. The CDR3 has 14 residues. In DNA, the CDR3 is TGTGCCAGCAGTCGCGGGACTAGTTTGGGGGAGCTGTTTTTT. Its protein product is CASSRGTSLGELFF.

The chain joins TRBV7-8 to TRBJ2-7; 8 bases are a match to TRBD1. V lost 4 bases to trimming and J lost 0 bases; unmatched junction nucleotides: 5. The germline V gene has CDR1 SGHVS and CDR2 FQNEAQ. The CDR3 covers 15 residues. The CDR3 loop is CASSSWDRSSYEQYF. The CDR3 DNA reads TGTGCCAGCAGCTCCTGGGACAGGAGCTCCTACGAGCAGTACTTC. The entire variable domain, with the rest obtained from reference TRBV7-8 and TRBJ2-7, is as follows: GAGVSQSPRYKVAKRGQDVALRCDPISGHVSLFWYQQALGQGPEFLTYFQNEAQLDKSGLPSDRFFAERPEGSVSTLKIQRTQQEDSAVYLCASSSWDRSSYEQYFGPGTRLTVT.

The V gene is TRBV7-2, the J gene TRBJ2-1; TRBD2 agrees at 8 bases. Germline V CDR1 and CDR2: SGHTA, FQGNSA. The trim removed 5 bases at V and 6 bases at J, leaving 9 bases unmatched. This CDR3 comprises 15 residues. The CDR3 DNA reads as TGTGCCAGCAGCCCTACCGGGACTAGGGGCAATGAGCAGTTCTTC. Translating gives CASSPTGTRGNEQFF.

This clone has only one observation. The chain joins TRBV27 to TRBJ2-2, with 7 nucleotides matching TRBD2. The CDR3 contains 13 residues. The germline CDR1 and CDR2 sequences are MNHEY and SMNVEV (reference sequence). Losses at the gene ends were 2 bases for V and 6 bases for J; bases not matched to a gene: 0. The CDR3 coding sequence is TGTGCCAGCAGTTTAGGGGGGGCCGGGGAGCTGTTTTTT. Protein sequence: CASSLGGAGELFF.

V and J are TRBV7-2 and TRBJ2-1; TRBD1 aligns across 7 bases. V was pared by 1 base and J by 6 bases, with 6 bases of the junction left unmatched. Germline CDR1 is SGHTA and CDR2 is FQGNSA. This CDR3 has 15 amino acids. CDR3 nucleotide sequence: TGTGCCAGCAGCTTAGGAGGGGGCAGCGGCAATGAGCAGTTCTTC. This sequence encodes CASSLGGGSGNEQFF.

The chain combines TRBV15 with TRBJ2-2; a weak D match, TRBD1 (6 bases). The V gene's germline CDR1 is LNHNV and CDR2 YYDKDF (reference sequence). Trimming pared 4 bases from V and 0 bases from J, leaving 9 bases between. CDR3 length: 15 residues. In DNA form, the CDR3 reads TGTGCCACCAGCAAAGGACAGTCGAACACCGGGGAGCTGTTTTTT. As protein: CATSKGQSNTGELFF. Supplemented by reference TRBV15 and TRBJ2-2, the full variable domain reads DAMVIQNPRYQVTQFGKPVTLSCSQTLNHNVMYWYQQKSSQAPKLLFHYYDKDFNNEADTPDNFQSRRPNTSFCFLDIRSPGLGDTAMYLCATSKGQSNTGELFFGEGSRLTVL.

The chain carries TRBV28 and TRBJ1-1; 11 nucleotides align to TRBD1. The V gene's germline CDR1 is MDHEN and CDR2 SYDVKM. V lost 1 base and J lost 7; bases outside the gene matches: 8. The CDR3 has 16 amino acids. This CDR3 is CASSLLGQGAGVEAFF. The CDR3, as DNA: TGTGCCAGCAGTTTATTAGGACAGGGGGCAGGGGTTGAAGCTTTCTTT.